This T cell receptor beta chain was profiled in a study of patients and donors after allogeneic stem cell transplantation. TCRdb reanalysed the RT-PCR reads using MiXCR and keeps one entry per CDR3 protein. The data show roughly 30,000 distinct CDR3 sequences, with 6.8% seen just once and about 34% held by the top ten. This clonotype was observed at least ten times. CDR3 length: 14 residues. CDR1 is SGHDN, CDR2 FVKESK, per germline. J was trimmed by 6 bases and V by 4 bases; bases with no gene match: 5. This TCR derives from a human donor who was either an allogeneic HSCT recipient or a stem cell or donor lymphocyte infusion donor (not recorded which). It is not recorded whose cells these are; they may come from a transplant donor. The V gene is TRBV14, the J gene TRBJ1-1; 10 bases are shared with TRBD1. Material: blood, either unsorted or a sorted T cell fraction (not recorded which). The CDR3, as DNA: TGTGCCAGCAGCCTTTCCGGGACAGGGGCTGAAGCTTTCTTT. Protein: CASSLSGTGAEAFF.